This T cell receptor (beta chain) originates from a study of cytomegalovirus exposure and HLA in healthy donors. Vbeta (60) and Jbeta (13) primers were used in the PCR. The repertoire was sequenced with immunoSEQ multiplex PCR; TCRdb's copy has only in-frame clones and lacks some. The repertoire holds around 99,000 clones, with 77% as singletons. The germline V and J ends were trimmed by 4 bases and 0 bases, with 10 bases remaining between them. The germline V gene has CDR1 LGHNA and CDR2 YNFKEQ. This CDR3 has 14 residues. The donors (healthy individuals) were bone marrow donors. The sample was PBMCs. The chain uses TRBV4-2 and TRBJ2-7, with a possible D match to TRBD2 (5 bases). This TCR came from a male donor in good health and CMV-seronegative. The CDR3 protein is CASSPRGSSYEQYF. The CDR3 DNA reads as TGTGCCAGCAGCCCCCGGGGAAGCTCCTACGAGCAGTACTTC.